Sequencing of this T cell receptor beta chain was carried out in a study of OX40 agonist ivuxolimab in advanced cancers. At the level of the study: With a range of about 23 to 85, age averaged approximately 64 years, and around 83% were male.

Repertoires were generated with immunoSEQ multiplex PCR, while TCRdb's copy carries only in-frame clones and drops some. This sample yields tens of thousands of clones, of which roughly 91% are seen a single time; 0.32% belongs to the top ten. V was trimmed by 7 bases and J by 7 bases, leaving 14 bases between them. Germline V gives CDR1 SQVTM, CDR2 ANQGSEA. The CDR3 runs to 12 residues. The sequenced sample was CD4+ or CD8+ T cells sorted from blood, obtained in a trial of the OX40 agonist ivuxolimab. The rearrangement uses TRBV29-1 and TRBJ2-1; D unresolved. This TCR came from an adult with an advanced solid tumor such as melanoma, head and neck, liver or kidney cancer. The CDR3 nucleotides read TGCAGCGCCAACCCGAGGCGGAATGAGCAGTTCTTC. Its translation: CSANPRRNEQFF.